This entry lists 30 T cell receptor beta chains sequenced from one sample in a study of blood T cell repertoires in COVID-19. Sequencing used immunoSEQ multiplex PCR; TCRdb keeps in-frame clones, though not all of them. Of about 240,000 clones in the sample, about 80% were seen once. Sequenced input: PBMCs or T cells enriched from blood (not recorded which). These receptors all come from a woman aged 40 to 50 who had been exposed to COVID-19.

The chain links TRBV2 to TRBJ2-1, with D perhaps TRBD2 (6 bases). Between the trimmed V and J ends, which lost 8 bases and 6 bases, there was a span of 11 bases. CDR1 SNHLY and CDR2 FYNNEI come from the germline V gene. This CDR3 has 12 residues. CDR3 sequence reads: CASRGSGNEQFF. The CDR3 coding sequence is TGTGCCAGCCGGGGGTCGGGCAATGAGCAGTTCTTC.

This sequence joins TRBV7-2 and TRBJ1-5; 8 positions match TRBD1. The germline CDR1 and CDR2 sequences are SGHTA and FQGNSA. The CDR3 spans 16 residues. Trimming at V came to 5 bases and at J to 1 base, leaving 7 bases not matched to a gene. The CDR3, as DNA: TGTGCCAGCAGCCCAGCCGGACAGGGAAGCAATCAGCCCCAGCATTTT. It yields the protein CASSPAGQGSNQPQHF.

This sequence joins TRBV7-3 and TRBJ2-5; 8 positions match TRBD2. Germline values: CDR1 SGHTA, CDR2 FQGTGA. The trim removed 2 bases at V and 0 bases at J, leaving 8 bases unmatched. The CDR3 runs to 17 residues. The CDR3 sequence: CASSLLLAGLYQETQYF. CDR3 nucleotides: TGTGCCAGCAGCTTACTCCTAGCGGGCTTGTACCAAGAGACCCAGTACTTC.

The gene calls are TRBV28 and TRBJ1-4; 8 nucleotides line up with TRBD1. This CDR3 region has 16 residues. V lost 5 bases, J lost 4 bases, and 9 bases stayed unmatched. The germline V gene encodes CDR1 MDHEN and CDR2 SYDVKM. The CDR3 reads CASSPGWTGINEKLFF. The CDR3 nucleotides read TGTGCCAGCAGTCCCGGATGGACAGGGATTAATGAAAAACTGTTTTTT.

The chain recombines TRBV7-2 with TRBJ1-1; possible D gene TRBD1, 6 bases. Germline V gene data show CDR1 as SGHTA and CDR2 as FQGNSA. The CDR3 is 15 amino acids. Trimming cost V 5 bases and J 4 bases, with 17 bases left between them. The CDR3 DNA sequence: TGTGCCAGCAGCCCTCGGACAGCTCCGGGCACTGAAGCTTTCTTT. Encoded protein: CASSPRTAPGTEAFF.

This clone has only one observation. The rearrangement joins TRBV12-3 or TRBV12-4 to TRBJ1-3; the D gene is possibly TRBD1 (6 bases). Trimming took 6 bases from V and 15 from J, leaving 15 bases between them. The CDR3 is 11 residues long. The CDR3 reads CASRTDRLAYF. The CDR3 nucleotides are TGTGCCAGCAGAACCGACAGGCTCGCATATTTT.

The DNA of the CDR3 is TGTGCCAGCAGCTTACCCCAGGGTTATAATTCACCCCTCCACTTT. Protein: CASSLPQGYNSPLHF. The rearrangement uses TRBV7-8 and TRBJ1-6, with TRBD1 as a possible D gene (5 bases). The CDR3 extends over 15 amino acids. Per the germline V gene, CDR1 is SGHVS and CDR2 is FQNEAQ. Trimming cost V 2 bases and J 4 bases, with 9 bases left between them.

The chain employs TRBV4-3 and TRBJ1-4, with no clear D. Germline loops: CDR1 LGHNA, CDR2 YSLEER. CDR3 length equals 12 residues. V dropped 3 bases and J dropped 10 bases, with 9 bases sitting between them. CDR3 coding DNA: TGCGCCAGCAGCCAGTCCGCCGGAAAACTGTTTTTT. It translates to CASSQSAGKLFF.

This clone was counted only a few times. J is TRBJ1-5 and V is TRBV29-1; D is possibly TRBD1 (6 bases). V was clipped by 4 bases and J by 7 bases, with 11 bases between them. Germline CDR1 and CDR2: SQVTM and ANQGSEA. CDR3 length: 12 amino acids. The CDR3 spells CSVVVQGQPQHF. DNA of the CDR3: TGCAGCGTTGTCGTACAGGGCCAGCCCCAGCATTTT.

The rearrangement uses TRBV28 and TRBJ1-2; 7 bases match TRBD1. Germline assignment: CDR1 MDHEN and CDR2 SYDVKM. J was trimmed by 6 bases and V by 6 bases; bases with no gene match: 16. The CDR3 is 16 residues long. CDR3 in amino acids: CASSLTGALQPHGYTF. The CDR3 region has the DNA TGTGCCAGCAGCCTAACAGGGGCCCTGCAACCGCATGGCTACACCTTC.

The chain carries TRBV9 and TRBJ2-2; D not certain. V gave up 8 bases and J gave up 1 base, with 9 bases separating them. Germline CDR1 SGDLS, CDR2 YYNGEE. The CDR3 sequence is 13 residues long. In DNA, the CDR3 is TGTGCCAGTACGTCAGGGAACACCGGGGAGCTGTTTTTT. Its translation is CASTSGNTGELFF.

J is TRBJ1-4 and V is TRBV5-4; the D gene is possibly TRBD1 (6 bases). The CDR3 consists of 17 residues. CDR1 SGHNT and CDR2 YYREEE come from the germline V gene (reference sequence). Trimming pared 1 base from V and 4 bases from J, leaving 17 bases between. The CDR3 bases are TGTGCCAGCAGCTTGATGGGGGGCCGGGAGGTTAATGAAAAACTGTTTTTT. Encoded protein: CASSLMGGREVNEKLFF. Full variable domain (outside the CDR3, taken from reference TRBV5-4 and TRBJ1-4): ETGVTQSPTHLIKTRGQQVTLRCSSQSGHNTVSWYQQALGQGPQFIFQYYREEENGRGNFPPRFSGLQFPNYSSELNVNALELDDSALYLCASSLMGGREVNEKLFFGSGTQLSVL.

J is TRBJ2-6 and V is TRBV7-2; 7 bases align to TRBD2. CDR3 size: 17 residues. Germline-derived CDR1 and CDR2 are SGHTA and FQGNSA. The J segment lost 2 bases and the V segment lost 8 bases, leaving 12 bases of the junction unmatched. The chain's CDR3 is CASPPQGLRAGANVLTF. CDR3 bases: TGTGCCAGCCCCCCCCAGGGACTAAGGGCTGGGGCCAACGTCCTGACTTTC.

The rearrangement links TRBV5-6 to TRBJ1-1, with 11 bases matching TRBD1. The V gene end was trimmed by 8 bases and the J gene end by 7 bases; junction bases not matched to a gene: 7. Germline V gene sequence: CDR1 SGHDT, CDR2 YYEEEE. The CDR3 runs to 13 residues. This chain's CDR3 is CASSLGTGGEAFF. Here the CDR3 DNA reads TGTGCCAGTTCCCTAGGGACAGGGGGTGAAGCTTTCTTT.

The chain uses TRBV2 and TRBJ1-1, with D unclear. The ends were cut back, 3 bases at V and 3 bases at J, with 11 bases in the middle. This CDR3 comprises 14 residues. CDR1 and CDR2 (germline): SNHLY, FYNNEI. CDR3 DNA sequence: TGTGCCAGCAGTGATGCCAGGATGCACACTGAAGCTTTCTTT. This encodes CASSDARMHTEAFF.

The chain recombines TRBV5-1 with TRBJ1-2; 9 positions match TRBD1. This CDR3 is 16 amino acids long. CDR1 is SGHRS and CDR2 is YFSETQ in the germline V gene. J lost 8 bases, V lost 3 bases, and 14 bases had no gene match. The CDR3, as DNA: TGCGCCAGCAGCTCCGGATTCCAAACAGGGGGCTACGGCTACACCTTC. Protein product: CASSSGFQTGGYGYTF. The full variable domain, with the rest looked up from reference TRBV5-1 and TRBJ1-2, is KAGVTQTPRYLIKTRGQQVTLSCSPISGHRSVSWYQQTPGQGLQFLFEYFSETQRNKGNFPGRFSGRQFSNSRSEMNVSTLELGDSALYLCASSSGFQTGGYGYTFGSGTRLTVV.

The gene calls are TRBV11-1 and TRBJ2-1; 7 nucleotides agree with TRBD2. The CDR3 is 16 amino acids. The germline V gene encodes CDR1 SGHAT and CDR2 FQDESV (reference sequence). With 2 bases clipped from V and 4 bases from J, the junction kept 8 bases outside the gene matches. CDR3 protein: CASSLILTSEYNEQFF. The CDR3 nucleotides read TGTGCCAGCAGCTTAATATTAACTAGCGAATACAATGAGCAGTTCTTC.

The chain couples TRBV10-1 to TRBJ1-2; 7 nucleotides agree with TRBD1. V gave up 7 bases and J gave up 8 bases; unmatched junction bases: 4. The CDR3 is 11 residues long. Germline V gene sequence: CDR1 WNHNN, CDR2 SYGVQD (reference sequence). CDR3: CASIRGRGYTF. CDR3 coding DNA: TGCGCCAGCATAAGGGGGCGCGGCTACACCTTC.

This clone was seen a single time. V and J are TRBV18 and TRBJ1-2; maybe TRBD1 (6 bases). Germline assignment: CDR1 KGHSH and CDR2 LQKENI. The ends were cut back, 4 bases at V and 7 bases at J, with 16 bases in the middle. The CDR3 is 14 amino acids. CDR3 DNA sequence: TGTGCCAGCTCACTTAACAGGGAAGGATTTGGCTACACCTTC. Translation: CASSLNREGFGYTF.

This clone has just a few counts. The chain combines TRBV9 with TRBJ1-2; TRBD1 matches at 9 bases. CDR3 length: 15 residues. Unmatched junction bases numbered 9, after V lost 3 bases and J lost 6 bases. Germline CDR1 reads SGDLS; CDR2 reads YYNGEE. CDR3 loop: CASSDSTGGLNGYTF. The CDR3 coding sequence is TGTGCCAGCAGCGACTCAACAGGGGGCCTGAATGGCTACACCTTC.

This chain joins TRBV27 and TRBJ2-7; D uncertain. Germline V CDR1 and CDR2: MNHEY, SMNVEV (reference sequence). V was trimmed by 3 bases and J by 2 bases, leaving 11 bases between them. This CDR3 comprises 14 residues. The CDR3 bases are TGTGCCAGCAGTTTTTCCGGCGGCCCCTACGAGCAGTACTTC. Amino acid sequence: CASSFSGGPYEQYF.

This rearrangement joins TRBV30 to TRBJ1-6; 11 positions agree with TRBD1. The germline V gene encodes CDR1 GTSNPN and CDR2 SVGIG (reference sequence). The CDR3 is made up of 15 amino acids. V dropped 5 bases and J dropped 8; count of bases not matched to a gene: 8. This CDR3 reads CAWENPGQGDSPLHF. The CDR3 coding sequence is TGTGCCTGGGAGAACCCGGGACAGGGGGATTCACCCCTCCACTTT.

The V call is TRBV4-3, the J call TRBJ1-4; perhaps TRBD1 as D (5 bases). This CDR3 comprises 15 residues. Trimming stripped 3 bases from V and 6 bases from J, with 14 bases between. Germline V gives CDR1 LGHNA, CDR2 YSLEER. The DNA for the CDR3 is TGCGCCAGCAGCCACCGACGGGGGACGTATGAAAAACTGTTTTTT. Amino acids: CASSHRRGTYEKLFF.

The table lists this clone with a count of one. V gene TRBV28 combines with J gene TRBJ2-7; D unclear. V gave up 8 bases and J gave up 6 bases, with 14 bases separating them. This CDR3 region has 12 residues. The V gene's germline CDR1 is MDHEN and CDR2 SYDVKM. The CDR3 DNA sequence: TGTGCCAGCTCCGGTCAGGTTCCCGAGCAGTACTTC. This gives the protein CASSGQVPEQYF.

The rearrangement joins TRBV28 to TRBJ1-1; D might be TRBD1 (5 bases). Germline V gene sequence: CDR1 MDHEN, CDR2 SYDVKM. V was shortened by 6 bases and J by 7 bases, with 18 bases between the two germline ends. The CDR3 has 14 amino acids. CDR3 DNA: TGTGCCAGCAGGCCCGGGGGGGTCGGGGGTGAAGCTTTCTTT. As protein: CASRPGGVGGEAFF.

CDR3 nucleotide sequence: TGCGCCAGCAGTGAAAGACAGGGGATTGAAGCTTTCTTT. Protein product: CASSERQGIEAFF. The rearrangement joins TRBV10-1 to TRBJ1-1; 8 bases line up with TRBD1. The germline gives CDR1 WNHNN, CDR2 SYGVQD (reference sequence). The CDR3 extends over 13 amino acids. J lost 7 bases, V lost 3 bases, and 4 bases had no gene match.

The CDR3 DNA is TGCGCCAGCACCAGAAATAAGGAACGAGGTTCACCCCTCCACTTT. Its protein is CASTRNKERGSPLHF. The chain couples TRBV5-1 to TRBJ1-6; no reliable D call. The germline CDR1 and CDR2 sequences are SGHRS and YFSETQ. V was shortened by 6 bases and J by 9 bases, with 19 bases between the two germline ends. The CDR3 sequence is 15 residues long.

The chain uses TRBV3-1 (or the pseudogene TRBV3-2) and TRBJ1-2; 8 bases match TRBD1. CDR1 is LGHDT, CDR2 YNNKEL, per germline (reference sequence). Germline trimming cut 0 bases from V and 7 bases from J; bases unmatched to any gene: 10. This CDR3 comprises 16 residues. The chain's CDR3 is CASSQEDFGQGAGYTF. In nucleotides, the CDR3 is TGTGCCAGCAGCCAAGAAGATTTTGGACAGGGTGCTGGCTACACCTTC.

V usage is TRBV7-3 and J usage is TRBJ2-2, with 7 bases fitting TRBD1. The CDR3 contains 16 residues. CDR1 SGHTA and CDR2 FQGTGA come from the germline V gene. J was trimmed by 4 bases and V by 0 bases; bases with no gene match: 5. The CDR3 DNA reads as TGTGCCAGCAGCTTAACCCAACAGGGGACCACCGGGGAGCTGTTTTTT. Its translation is CASSLTQQGTTGELFF.

The chain has TRBV5-1 and TRBJ1-3, with D hard to call. V was cut by 1 base and J by 3 bases, with 11 bases left in between. Germline-derived CDR1 and CDR2 are SGHRS and YFSETQ. The CDR3 is 15 amino acids. CDR3 amino acids: CASSLIVGGGNTIYF. The DNA of the CDR3 is TGCGCCAGCAGCTTGATCGTAGGAGGTGGAAACACCATATATTTT.